These T cell receptor beta chains were read from a single sample in a study of blood T cell repertoires in COVID-19. The protocol was immunoSEQ multiplex PCR, while the TCRdb copy is restricted to in-frame clones and leaves out a portion. The sample contains about 270,000 clones, about 87% of which appear only once. Sequenced: peripheral blood. Receptors originate from a man in his sixties who had recovered from COVID-19. CDR3s leave out the opening cysteine and the closing phenylalanine or tryptophan. Clone size is stated in some rows and not others, as once, few, many or a class when expanded.

few | 11 | TRBJ2-5 | TRBV27 | ASRGHLQETQY
- | 14 | TRBJ1-6 | TRBV13 | ASSLGGGRRNSPLH
once | 12 | TRBJ1-1 | TRBV27 | ASSLKPMNTEAF
- | 11 | TRBJ2-1 | TRBV24-1 | ATSEHREGEQF
- | 15 | TRBJ2-1 | TRBV9 | ASSTRLAGGSVNEQF
- | 12 | TRBJ2-5 | TRBV9 | ASSNLGQRETQY
- | 14 | TRBJ2-5 | TRBV13 | ASSLVGYGDQETQY
once | 11 | TRBJ1-1 | TRBV5-1 | ASSRGQNTEAF
- | 14 | TRBJ2-2 | TRBV5-4 | ASSLVKGLDTGELF
once | 12 | TRBJ1-6 | TRBV27 | ASGKGRDNSPLH
- | 14 | TRBJ2-7 | TRBV3-1/TRBV3-2 | ASSQHRGLSSYEQY
- | 9 | TRBJ2-5 | TRBV20-1 | SARLGETQY
- | 14 | TRBJ2-2 | TRBV7-3 | ASGSTGTLVTGELF
- | 15 | TRBJ2-3 | TRBV10-1 | ASSESQGAKGTDTQY
- | 11 | TRBJ1-4 | TRBV7-8 | ASRLAPREKLF
- | 14 | TRBJ2-7 | TRBV15 | ATSRDLGSVSYEQY
- | 11 | TRBJ2-3 | TRBV5-1 | ASSLGVADTQY
- | 15 | TRBJ1-3 | TRBV5-1 | ASSLRPTGTIGNTIY
- | 12 | TRBJ2-3 | TRBV7-8 | ASSRQGFADTQY
- | 15 | TRBJ1-2 | TRBV18 | ASSPETELLVNYGYT
- | 17 | TRBJ2-5 | TRBV27 | ASSSTGGRGLAVGETQY
- | 12 | TRBJ2-2 | TRBV18 | ASSPVTNTGELF
few | 10 | TRBJ2-7 | TRBV12-3/TRBV12-4 | ASSFRGYEQY
- | 11 | TRBJ1-5 | TRBV30 | AWSVRGIQPQH
- | 15 | TRBJ2-1 | TRBV9 | ASSVDPAPNSYNEQF
- | 14 | TRBJ1-2 | TRBV15 | ATSRDGWGANYGYT
- | 14 | TRBJ2-3 | TRBV9 | ASSGQGWVGADTQY
- | 15 | TRBJ2-1 | TRBV7-8 | ASSLARGGRSYNEQF
- | 11 | TRBJ1-1 | TRBV29-1 | SGETQGGTEAF
- | 12 | TRBJ2-1 | TRBV9 | ASSQRGRENEQF
- | 10 | TRBJ2-7 | TRBV6-1 | ASSEAENEQY
once | 11 | TRBJ1-1 | TRBV5-1 | ASTPLSSSRAF
- | 13 | TRBJ1-2 | TRBV6-1 | ASSDRDRGAYGYT
once | 11 | TRBJ1-2 | TRBV12-3/TRBV12-4 | ASSPDRDRGHT
once | 10 | TRBJ1-1 | TRBV29-1 | SVVDKNTEAF
- | 11 | TRBJ2-7 | TRBV29-1 | SVGGSSSYEQY
- | 13 | TRBJ1-1 | TRBV19 | ASSMRGLMNTEAF
- | 10 | TRBJ1-2 | TRBV30 | AWSGSNYGYT
- | 9 | TRBJ1-1 | TRBV11-2 | ASSSRGAAF
- | 11 | TRBJ2-5 | TRBV6-5 | ASSYYGGETQY
- | 13 | TRBJ2-7 | TRBV15 | ATSRALAGSYEQY
- | 11 | TRBJ2-7 | TRBV11-2 | ASGLGGSYEQY
- | 14 | TRBJ2-3 | TRBV6-5 | ASSYTSSAGQEAQY
- | 17 | TRBJ1-5 | TRBV5-5 | ASSLDIRTGGYSNQPQH
- | 12 | TRBJ1-1 | TRBV3-1/TRBV3-2 | ASSLGTGGTEAF
- | 15 | TRBJ2-1 | TRBV9 | ASSVTAWGRPEDEQF
- | 11 | TRBJ1-4 | TRBV30 | AWSNQELEKLF
- | 13 | TRBJ1-6 | TRBV4-1 | ASSQDSQVGWPLH
few | 11 | TRBJ1-6 | TRBV4-2 | ASSPSRSSPLH
- | 13 | TRBJ2-7 | TRBV11-3 | ASSLEGGQGYEQY
- | 15 | TRBJ1-4 | TRBV6-2/TRBV6-3 | ASSPPLPPDSWEKLF
few | 12 | TRBJ2-3 | TRBV5-5 | ASTSNVRMGLQY
- | 13 | TRBJ2-2 | TRBV5-1 | ASSPGTANTGELF
- | 13 | TRBJ2-1 | TRBV19 | ASSMSTGGVNEQF
once | 12 | TRBJ2-7 | TRBV10-2 | ASSDLSVSYEQY
- | 13 | TRBJ2-5 | TRBV2 | ASGPERGRGETQY
once | 12 | TRBJ1-2 | TRBV14 | ASSRQGANYGYT
- | 12 | TRBJ2-5 | TRBV5-1 | ASRTSGAQETQY
- | 10 | TRBJ1-1 | TRBV12-3/TRBV12-4 | ASSPRGVEAF